Sequencing of this T cell receptor (beta chain) was carried out in a study of blood T cell repertoires in COVID-19. In the study overall: COVID-19 samples, acute and convalescent, were from the United States, Italy and Spain.

Germline values: CDR1 MRHNA, CDR2 SNTAGT. The V and J ends lost 0 bases and 3 bases respectively, with 7 bases between them. The CDR3 runs 14 residues. Authors' analysis steps: Cell counts per sample came from amplifying reference gene primers. Method: immunoSEQ multiplex PCR; TCRdb's copy keeps in-frame clones and lacks some. Clone size and V and J calls were adopted from that table, with D and trimming inferred from the DNA. Of under 300,000 clones in the sample, roughly 90% were seen once. The V gene is TRBV6-4, the J gene TRBJ2-3; D unresolved. The sequenced sample was PBMCs or T cells enriched from blood (not recorded which). The receptor was isolated from a young woman with acute COVID-19. CDR3 in amino acids: CASSDSIGTDTQYF. The CDR3 DNA sequence: TGTGCCAGCAGTGACTCCATCGGGACAGATACGCAGTATTTT.